These 6 T cell receptor beta chains were all obtained from the same sample, sequenced in a study of cytomegalovirus exposure and HLA in healthy donors. The PCR had 60 Vbeta and 13 Jbeta primers. The repertoire was sequenced with immunoSEQ multiplex PCR; TCRdb's copy has only in-frame clones and lacks some. In the table there are 150,000 to 200,000 clones, over 75% of which are singletons. Material for sequencing was PBMCs. The receptors were gathered from a man aged 18 to 29 in good health and CMV-seronegative.

CDR3 loop: CASSYPRDRVYEQYF. CDR3 DNA: TGTGCCAGCAGTTACCCCCGGGACAGGGTGTACGAGCAGTACTTC. This chain links TRBV6-6 with TRBJ2-7, with TRBD1 identical over 9 bases. CDR3 length equals 15 residues. With 2 bases clipped from V and 4 bases from J, the junction kept 6 bases outside the gene matches. Germline CDR1 MNHNY, CDR2 SVGAGI (reference sequence).

The chain couples TRBV15 to TRBJ1-4, with 9 bases that match TRBD1. This CDR3 has 16 residues. Trimming took 0 bases from V and 4 from J; bases not matched to a gene: 3. CDR1 and CDR2 (germline): LNHNV, YYDKDF (reference sequence). CDR3 nucleotide sequence: TGTGCCACCAGCAGAGATCGGGGACAGGGTAATGAAAAACTGTTTTTT. It yields the protein CATSRDRGQGNEKLFF.

This chain connects TRBV9 to TRBJ2-5, with a possible D match to TRBD2 (5 bases). This CDR3 contains 14 residues. Looked up from germline, CDR1 is SGDLS and CDR2 is YYNGEE. Trimming took off 1 base at V and 5 bases at J, with 12 bases between the two ends. The CDR3 here is CASSVYGLSETQYF. CDR3 nucleotides: TGTGCCAGCAGCGTATACGGACTCTCGGAGACCCAGTACTTC.

J is TRBJ1-5 and V is TRBV15; 9 positions match TRBD1. Germline V gene sequence: CDR1 LNHNV, CDR2 YYDKDF (reference sequence). The V segment lost 5 bases and the J segment 0 bases; nucleotides outside the gene matches: 8. The CDR3 is 17 amino acids. In DNA, the CDR3 is TGTGCCACCAGCCGTAGACCGACAGGGGGTAGCAATCAGCCCCAGCATTTT. Its protein product is CATSRRPTGGSNQPQHF.

J is TRBJ2-2 and V is TRBV5-4; the match to TRBD1 covers 9 bases. The CDR3 is 14 amino acids. In germline, CDR1 is SGHNT, CDR2 YYREEE (reference sequence). With 1 base clipped from V and 7 bases from J, the junction kept 2 bases outside the gene matches. CDR3 protein: CASSLTGGIGELFF. CDR3 coding DNA: TGTGCCAGCAGCTTGACAGGGGGCATCGGGGAGCTGTTTTTT.

The chain combines TRBV6-6 with TRBJ1-5; D gene ambiguous. CDR1 MNHNY and CDR2 SVGAGI come from the germline V gene (reference sequence). V shed 8 bases and J shed 0 bases, with 11 bases lying between them. The CDR3 runs 14 residues. The CDR3, as DNA: TGTGCCAGCCGTCTTCCAGGTAGCAATCAGCCCCAGCATTTT. Translated, it gives CASRLPGSNQPQHF.